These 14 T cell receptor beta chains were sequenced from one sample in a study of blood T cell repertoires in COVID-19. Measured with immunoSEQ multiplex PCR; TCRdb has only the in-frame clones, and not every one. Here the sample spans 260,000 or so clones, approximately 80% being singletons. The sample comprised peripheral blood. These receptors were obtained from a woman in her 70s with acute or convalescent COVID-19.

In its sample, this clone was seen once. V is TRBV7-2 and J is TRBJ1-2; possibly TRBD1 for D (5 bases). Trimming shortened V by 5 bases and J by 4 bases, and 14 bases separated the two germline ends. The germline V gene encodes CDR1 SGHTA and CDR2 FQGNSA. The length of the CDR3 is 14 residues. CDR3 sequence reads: CASSVQRGAYGYTF. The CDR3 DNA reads TGTGCCAGCAGCGTTCAACGCGGGGCCTATGGCTACACCTTC. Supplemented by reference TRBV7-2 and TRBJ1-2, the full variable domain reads GAGVSQSPSNKVTEKGKDVELRCDPISGHTALYWYRQSLGQGLEFLIYFQGNSAPDKSGLPSDRFSAERTGGSVSTLTIQRTQQEDSAVYLCASSVQRGAYGYTFGSGTRLTVV.

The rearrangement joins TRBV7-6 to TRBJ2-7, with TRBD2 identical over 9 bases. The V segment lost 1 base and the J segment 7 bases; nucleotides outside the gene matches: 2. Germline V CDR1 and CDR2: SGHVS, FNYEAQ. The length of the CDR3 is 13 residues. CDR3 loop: CASSLVAGEEQYF. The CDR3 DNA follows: TGTGCCAGCAGCTTAGTAGCGGGGGAAGAGCAGTACTTC.

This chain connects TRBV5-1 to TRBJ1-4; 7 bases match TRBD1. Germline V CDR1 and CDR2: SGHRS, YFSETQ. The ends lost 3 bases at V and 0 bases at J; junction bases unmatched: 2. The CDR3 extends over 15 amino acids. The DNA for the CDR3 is TGCGCCAGCAGCTCTCAGGGGGCAACTAATGAAAAACTGTTTTTT. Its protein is CASSSQGATNEKLFF.

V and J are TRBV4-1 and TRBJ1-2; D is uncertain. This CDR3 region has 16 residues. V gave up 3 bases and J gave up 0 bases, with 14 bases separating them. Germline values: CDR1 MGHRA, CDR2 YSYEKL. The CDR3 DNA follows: TGCGCCAGCAGCCAGTTACAGCTTCCCTCTAACTATGGCTACACCTTC. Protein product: CASSQLQLPSNYGYTF.

The CDR3 protein is CASSLVAGDGYGYTF. In DNA, the CDR3 is TGTGCCAGCAGCTTAGTTGCAGGGGACGGCTATGGCTACACCTTC. The V and J genes are TRBV7-2 and TRBJ1-2; the D gene is possibly TRBD1 (6 bases). The CDR3 has 15 amino acids. Germline values: CDR1 SGHTA, CDR2 FQGNSA. V was shortened by 1 base and J by 4 bases, with 13 bases between the two germline ends.

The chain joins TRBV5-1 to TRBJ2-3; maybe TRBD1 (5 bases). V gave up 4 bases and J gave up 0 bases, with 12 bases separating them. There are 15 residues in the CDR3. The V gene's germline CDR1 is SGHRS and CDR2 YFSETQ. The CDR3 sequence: CASSPWTSSTDTQYF. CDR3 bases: TGCGCCAGCAGCCCCTGGACATCTAGCACAGATACGCAGTATTTT.

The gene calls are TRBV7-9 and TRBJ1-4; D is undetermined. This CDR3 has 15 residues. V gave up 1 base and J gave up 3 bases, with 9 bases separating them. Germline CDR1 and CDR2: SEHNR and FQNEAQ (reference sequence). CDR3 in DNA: TGTGCCAGCAGCTTAGAGCGTGGGTCTAATGAAAAACTGTTTTTT. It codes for CASSLERGSNEKLFF.

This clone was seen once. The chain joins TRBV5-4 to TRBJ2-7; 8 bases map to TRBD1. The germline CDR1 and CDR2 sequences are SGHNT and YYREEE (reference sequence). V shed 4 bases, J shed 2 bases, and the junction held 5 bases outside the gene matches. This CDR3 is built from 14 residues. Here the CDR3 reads CASSGTGNTYEQYF. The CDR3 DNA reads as TGTGCCAGCAGCGGGACAGGAAATACCTACGAGCAGTACTTC.

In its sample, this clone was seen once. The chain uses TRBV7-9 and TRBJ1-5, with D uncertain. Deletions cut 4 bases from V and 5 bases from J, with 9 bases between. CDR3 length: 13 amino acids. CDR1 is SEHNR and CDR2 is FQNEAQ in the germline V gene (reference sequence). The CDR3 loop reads CASSSNTDQPQHF. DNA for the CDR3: TGTGCCAGCAGCTCCAACACCGATCAGCCCCAGCATTTT.

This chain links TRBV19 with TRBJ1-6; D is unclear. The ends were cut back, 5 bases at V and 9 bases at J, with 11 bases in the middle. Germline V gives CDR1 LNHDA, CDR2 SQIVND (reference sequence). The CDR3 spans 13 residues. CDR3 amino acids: CASSDSSASPLHF. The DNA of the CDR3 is TGTGCCAGTAGTGACTCCTCTGCTTCACCCCTCCACTTT.

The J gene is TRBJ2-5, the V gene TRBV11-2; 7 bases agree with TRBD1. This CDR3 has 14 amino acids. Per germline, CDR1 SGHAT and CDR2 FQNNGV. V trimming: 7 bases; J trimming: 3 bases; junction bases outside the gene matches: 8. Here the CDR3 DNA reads TGTGCCAGCACTCCGTCTGGGACAGAAGAGACCCAGTACTTC. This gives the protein CASTPSGTEETQYF.

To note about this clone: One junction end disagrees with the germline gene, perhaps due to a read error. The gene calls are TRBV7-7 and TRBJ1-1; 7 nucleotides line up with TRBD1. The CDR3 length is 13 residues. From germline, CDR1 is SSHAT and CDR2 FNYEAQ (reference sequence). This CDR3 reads CASSLGQGAEAFF. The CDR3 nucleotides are TGTGCTAGCAGCTTAGGCCAGGGGGCTGAAGCTTTCTTT.

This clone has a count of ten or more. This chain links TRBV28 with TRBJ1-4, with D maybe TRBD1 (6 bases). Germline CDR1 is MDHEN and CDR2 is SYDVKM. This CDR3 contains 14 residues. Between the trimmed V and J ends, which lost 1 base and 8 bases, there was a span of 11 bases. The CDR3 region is CASSLSGRGEKLFF. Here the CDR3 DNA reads TGTGCCAGCAGTTTATCCGGCAGGGGAGAAAAACTGTTTTTT.

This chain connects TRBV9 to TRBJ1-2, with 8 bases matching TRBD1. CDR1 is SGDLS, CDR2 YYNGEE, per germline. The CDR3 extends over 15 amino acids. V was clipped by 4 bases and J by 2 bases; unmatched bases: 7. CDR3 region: CASSLTGAPNYGYTF. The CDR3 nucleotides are TGTGCCAGCAGCCTGACAGGGGCGCCGAACTATGGCTACACCTTC.